This T cell receptor (beta chain) originates from a study of shared clonotypes between healthy human individuals. The CDR3 has 16 residues. V lost 3 bases and J lost 5; bases outside the gene matches: 7. Germline V gene lookup returns CDR1 SGHVS and CDR2 FQNEAQ. Over several immunoSEQ plates, each subset's genomic DNA was distributed in even portions. DNA from unsorted PBMC was sequenced on ten immunoSEQ deep assay plates. Profiling relied on immunoSEQ multiplex PCR, and the TCRdb table lists in-frame clones only, not all of them. The sample includes about half a million clones, roughly 78% seen only once; the top ten take roughly 12%.

The sequence was collected from a woman aged 40 to 50 in good health. Some clones in this sample may be carry-over from other donors' samples. The genes are TRBV7-8 and TRBJ2-5; the match to TRBD2 covers 12 bases. The sequenced sample consisted of PBMCs. In DNA form, the CDR3 reads TGTGCCAGCAGCTTTCCGACTAGCGGGAGTTCCGAGACCCAGTACTTC. It encodes CASSFPTSGSSETQYF.